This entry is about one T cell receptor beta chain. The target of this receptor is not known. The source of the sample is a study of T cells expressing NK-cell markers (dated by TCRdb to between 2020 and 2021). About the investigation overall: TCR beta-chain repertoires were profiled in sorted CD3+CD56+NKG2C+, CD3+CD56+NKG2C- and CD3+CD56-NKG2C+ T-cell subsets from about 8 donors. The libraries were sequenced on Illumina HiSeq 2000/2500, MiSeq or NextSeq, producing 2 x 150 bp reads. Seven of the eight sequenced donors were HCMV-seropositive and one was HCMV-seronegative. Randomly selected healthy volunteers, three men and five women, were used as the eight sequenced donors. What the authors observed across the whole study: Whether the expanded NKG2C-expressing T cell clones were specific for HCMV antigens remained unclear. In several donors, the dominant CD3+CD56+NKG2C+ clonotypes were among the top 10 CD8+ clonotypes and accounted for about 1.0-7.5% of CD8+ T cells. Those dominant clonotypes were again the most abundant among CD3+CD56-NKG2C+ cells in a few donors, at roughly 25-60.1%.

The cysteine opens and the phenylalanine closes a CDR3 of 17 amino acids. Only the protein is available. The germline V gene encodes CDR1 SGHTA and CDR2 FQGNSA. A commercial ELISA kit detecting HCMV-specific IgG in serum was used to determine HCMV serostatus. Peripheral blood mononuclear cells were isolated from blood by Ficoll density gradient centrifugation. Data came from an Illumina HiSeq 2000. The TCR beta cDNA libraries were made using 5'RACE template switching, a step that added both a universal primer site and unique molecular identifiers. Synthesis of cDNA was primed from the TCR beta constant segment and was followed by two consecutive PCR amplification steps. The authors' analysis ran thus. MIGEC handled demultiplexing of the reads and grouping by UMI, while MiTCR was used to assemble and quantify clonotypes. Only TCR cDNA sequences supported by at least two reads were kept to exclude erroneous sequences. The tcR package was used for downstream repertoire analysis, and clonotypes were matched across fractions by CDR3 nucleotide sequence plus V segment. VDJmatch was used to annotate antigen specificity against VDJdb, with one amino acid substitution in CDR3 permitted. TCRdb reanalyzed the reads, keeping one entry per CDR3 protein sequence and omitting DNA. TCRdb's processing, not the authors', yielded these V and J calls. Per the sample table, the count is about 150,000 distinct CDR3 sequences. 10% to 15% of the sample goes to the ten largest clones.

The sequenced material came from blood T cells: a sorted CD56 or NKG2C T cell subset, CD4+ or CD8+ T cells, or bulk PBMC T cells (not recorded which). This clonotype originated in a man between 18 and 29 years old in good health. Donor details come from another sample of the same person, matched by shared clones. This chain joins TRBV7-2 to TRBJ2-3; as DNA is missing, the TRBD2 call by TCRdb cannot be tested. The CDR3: CASSLGLAGGALDTQYF.